Given below is one TCR beta chain in context. The target antigen is unknown. Sequencing was performed with immunoSEQ multiplex PCR; in TCRdb, only in-frame clones are kept and a portion is missing. The table shows around 30,000 clones, with over 75% occurring only once. This sample stems from a study of T cells in narcolepsy. Whole-study results and caveats: In some patient and control memory CD4+ samples, autoreactive clones were absent.

The CDR3 has 11 amino acids. CDR1 and CDR2 from the germline V gene are ENHRY and SYGVKD. Trimming shortened V by 8 bases and J by 1 base, and 4 bases separated the two germline ends. The chain carries TRBV10-3 and TRBJ2-3; D gene ambiguous. This TCR was sampled from a human donor with narcolepsy. Sequencing used CD45RA- memory CD4+ T cells from PBMCs. In DNA, the CDR3 is TGTGCCATCGCGGGCACAGATACGCAGTATTTT. This sequence encodes CAIAGTDTQYF.